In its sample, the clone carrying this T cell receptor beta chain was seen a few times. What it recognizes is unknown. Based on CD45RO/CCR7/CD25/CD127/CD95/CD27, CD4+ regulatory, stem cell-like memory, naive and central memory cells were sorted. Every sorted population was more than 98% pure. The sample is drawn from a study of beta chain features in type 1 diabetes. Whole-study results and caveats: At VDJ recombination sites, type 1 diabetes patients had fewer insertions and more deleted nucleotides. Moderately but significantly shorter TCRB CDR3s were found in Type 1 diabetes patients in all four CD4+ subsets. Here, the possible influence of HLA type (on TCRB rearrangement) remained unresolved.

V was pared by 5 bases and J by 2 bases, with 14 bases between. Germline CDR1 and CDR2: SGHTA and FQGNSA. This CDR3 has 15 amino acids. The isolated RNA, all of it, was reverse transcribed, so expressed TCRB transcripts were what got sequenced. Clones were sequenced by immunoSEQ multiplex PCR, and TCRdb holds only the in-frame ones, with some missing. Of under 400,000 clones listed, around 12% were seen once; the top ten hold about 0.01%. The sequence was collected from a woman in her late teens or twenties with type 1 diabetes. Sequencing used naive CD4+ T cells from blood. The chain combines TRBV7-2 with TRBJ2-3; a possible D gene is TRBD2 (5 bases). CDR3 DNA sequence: TGTGCCAGCAGCCCCCTAGCTATCTACACAGATACGCAGTATTTT. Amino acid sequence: CASSPLAIYTDTQYF.